This TCR beta chain was profiled in a study of T cells in Graves' hyperthyroidism and ophthalmopathy. General study points: Prediction of ophthalmopathy progression came a median about 6 months pre-onset.

This CDR3 spans 15 amino acids. Germline V gene data show CDR1 as MDHEN and CDR2 as SYDVKM. V lost 4 bases, J lost 2 bases, and 12 bases lay in between. This clonotype turned up a few times. Its antigen is unidentified. From RNA transcripts, TCR beta CDR3 regions were amplified. The HTBI primer set drove a first-round RT-PCR of the TCR CDR3. Via MiXCR, TCRdb re-called the multiplex PCR reads, giving one row per CDR3 protein. The table has more than 500,000 distinct CDR3 sequences, 16% seen once. Uncontrolled infections, other autoimmune diseases, pregnancy or lactation led to exclusion of patients. Source material for PBMCs was more than 7.5 ml fresh peripheral blood.

The chain combines TRBV28 with TRBJ2-4; D perhaps matches TRBD1 (5 bases). Sequenced: blood. The receptor's source is a woman aged 30 to 39 with Graves' hyperthyroidism. CDR3 bases: TGTGCCAGCAGTTCCTCGACAGCATCCAAAAACATTCAGTACTTC. This encodes CASSSSTASKNIQYF.